Listed here is a single T cell receptor (beta chain). The CDR3 spans 15 residues. V lost 1 base and J lost 7, with 14 bases in between. CDR1 SEHNR and CDR2 FQNEAQ come from the germline V gene (reference sequence). This entry comes from a study of blood T cell repertoires in COVID-19. Study background: The samples span acute and convalescent COVID-19 from the United States, Italy and Spain. T cells, B-cell-depleted T cells, or PBMCs provided the cDNA or gDNA that served as material.

Assay: immunoSEQ multiplex PCR; the TCRdb copy retains only in-frame clones and omits some. Here the sample spans 150,000 to 200,000 clones, roughly 86% being singletons. The chain uses TRBV7-9 and TRBJ1-5, with TRBD1 as a possible D gene (6 bases). The sample consisted of peripheral blood. The receptor's source is a man between 65 and 85 years old with acute or convalescent COVID-19. The CDR3 loop reads CASSLGGQPLQPQHF. CDR3 DNA sequence: TGTGCCAGCAGCTTAGGTGGACAGCCCCTCCAGCCCCAGCATTTT.